A single sample is the source of the 3 T cell receptor beta chains below, sequenced in a study of cytomegalovirus exposure and HLA in healthy donors. The PCR made use of 60 Vbeta and 13 Jbeta primers. Profiled with immunoSEQ multiplex PCR; TCRdb holds only in-frame clones, not every one. The table records around 190,000 clones, more than 70% of them present only once. Sequencing input: PBMCs. These receptors came from a man aged 35-49 years in good health and CMV-seropositive.

The V and J genes are TRBV6-6 and TRBJ2-3; D perhaps matches TRBD2 (5 bases). CDR1 and CDR2 (germline): MNHNY, SVGAGI (reference sequence). Trimming pared 2 bases from V and 2 bases from J, leaving 11 bases between. The CDR3 length is 15 residues. The CDR3, as DNA: TGTGCCAGCAGTTACGCCGGACTCCTCACAGATACGCAGTATTTT. Its protein product is CASSYAGLLTDTQYF.

The chain joins TRBV2 to TRBJ2-1, with 14 nucleotides matching TRBD2. V shed 5 bases and J 6 bases; nucleotides not matched to a gene: 12. The CDR3 runs to 18 residues. Germline V CDR1 and CDR2: SNHLY, FYNNEI. The CDR3 nucleotides are TGTGCCAGCAGTTACCCGGGACTAGCGGGAGCTCAACGCAATGAGCAGTTCTTC. It is translated as CASSYPGLAGAQRNEQFF. Together with reference TRBV2 and TRBJ2-1, the CDR3 gives the full variable domain: EPEVTQTPSHQVTQMGQEVILRCVPISNHLYFYWYRQILGQKVEFLVSFYNNEISEKSEIFDDQFSVERPDGSNFTLKIRSTKLEDSAMYFCASSYPGLAGAQRNEQFFGPGTRLTVL.

The CDR3 DNA reads as TGTGCCAGCACTCTATACAGGGTAGACACTGAAGCTTTCTTT. Translated, it gives CASTLYRVDTEAFF. This chain links TRBV6-1 with TRBJ1-1; a weak D match, TRBD1 (6 bases). The germline V gene has CDR1 MNHNS and CDR2 SASEGT. The CDR3 extends over 14 amino acids. Trimming shortened V by 7 bases and J by 3 bases, and 15 bases separated the two germline ends.